This T cell receptor beta chain was sequenced during a study of blood T cell repertoires in COVID-19. Sequencing used immunoSEQ multiplex PCR; TCRdb keeps in-frame clones, though not all of them. Of more than 150,000 clones in the sample, approximately 84% were seen once. CDR1 is SGHRS and CDR2 is YFSETQ in the germline V gene. V shed 3 bases and J shed 7 bases, with 11 bases lying between them. This CDR3 region has 13 residues. The sample was peripheral blood. This clonotype was sampled from a human donor in a cohort sampled during active COVID-19. The chain recombines TRBV5-1 with TRBJ2-4, with D hard to call. The CDR3 region is CASSSQVGNIQYF. The CDR3 bases are TGCGCCAGCAGCTCGCAGGTTGGGAACATTCAGTACTTC.